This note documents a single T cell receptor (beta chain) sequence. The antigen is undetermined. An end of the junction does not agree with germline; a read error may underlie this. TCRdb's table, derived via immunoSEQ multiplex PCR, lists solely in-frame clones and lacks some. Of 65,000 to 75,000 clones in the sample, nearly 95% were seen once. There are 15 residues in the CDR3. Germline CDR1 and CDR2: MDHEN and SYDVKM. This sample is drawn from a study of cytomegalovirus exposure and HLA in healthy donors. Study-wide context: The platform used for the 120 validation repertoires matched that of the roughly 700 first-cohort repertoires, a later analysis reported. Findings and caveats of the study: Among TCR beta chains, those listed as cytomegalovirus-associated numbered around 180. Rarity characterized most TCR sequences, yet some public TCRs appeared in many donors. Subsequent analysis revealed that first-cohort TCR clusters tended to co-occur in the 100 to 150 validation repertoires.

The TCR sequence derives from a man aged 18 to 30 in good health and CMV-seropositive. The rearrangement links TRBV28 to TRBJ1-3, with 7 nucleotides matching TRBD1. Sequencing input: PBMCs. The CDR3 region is CASSKGGVIGDTIYF. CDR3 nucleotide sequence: TGTGCCAGCAGTAAAGGGGGCGTGATTGGAGACACCATATATTTT.